Below, 17 T cell receptor beta chains from the same sample are listed, as sequenced in a study of blood T cell repertoires in COVID-19 (dated by TCRdb to the early 2020s). Preparation of the library involved the immunoSEQ multiplex PCR assay. TCRdb retrieved this table from immuneACCESS and kept in-frame rearrangements only. Not all clones are present; in checked studies, unresolved V genes account for under half, and no reason is known for the remainder. This sample lists around 200,000 clones; about four fifths were detected once. The ten largest account for approximately 4.7% of the sample. Sample: peripheral blood. The receptor source for this set is a man in his fifties with active or convalescent COVID-19.

J is TRBJ2-5 and V is TRBV3-1 (or the pseudogene TRBV3-2); 9 nucleotides align to TRBD2. Germline loops: CDR1 LGHDT, CDR2 YNNKEL (reference sequence). The CDR3 consists of 15 residues. The V segment lost 6 bases and the J segment 5 bases; nucleotides outside the gene matches: 10. CDR3 region: CASSYSLAGRETQYF. The DNA for the CDR3 is TGTGCCAGCAGTTACAGTCTAGCGGGAAGGGAGACCCAGTACTTC.

CDR3 sequence (DNA): TGTGCCAGCAGCAAAAGCGGGGGGACCTACGAGCAGTACTTC. Its protein is CASSKSGGTYEQYF. This sequence joins TRBV6-5 and TRBJ2-7, with 9 bases that match TRBD2. The CDR3 totals 14 residues. V shed 6 bases, J shed 2 bases, and the junction held 5 bases outside the gene matches. Germline V gene data show CDR1 as MNHEY and CDR2 as SVGAGI.

The rearrangement uses TRBV29-1 and TRBJ2-7; D not resolved. CDR1 SQVTM and CDR2 ANQGSEA come from the germline V gene. The CDR3 sequence is 14 residues long. Trimming removed 5 bases from V and 5 bases from J, with 19 bases in between. The CDR3: CSVTPLRRNNEQYF. CDR3 nucleotide sequence: TGCAGCGTTACGCCTCTGAGGCGCAACAACGAGCAGTACTTC.

The chain employs TRBV11-2 and TRBJ2-5, with 8 bases lining up with TRBD2. Germline trimming cut 3 bases from V and 3 bases from J; bases unmatched to any gene: 6. The CDR3 covers 15 residues. Germline V CDR1 and CDR2: SGHAT, FQNNGV. DNA for the CDR3: TGTGCCAGCAGCTTTCATAGCGGGGCAGAAGAGACCCAGTACTTC. The encoded protein is CASSFHSGAEETQYF.

The J gene is TRBJ2-7, the V gene TRBV25-1, with D hard to call. Germline CDR1 MGHDK, CDR2 SYGVNS. The CDR3 consists of 11 residues. Trimming took 8 bases from V and 2 from J, leaving 7 bases between them. The CDR3 bases are TGTGCCAGCTCCGTAGCCTACGAGCAGTACTTC. Protein product: CASSVAYEQYF.

The chain couples TRBV19 to TRBJ1-6; D remains unclear. Trimming removed 4 bases at V and 6 bases at J, with 10 bases between. Germline V gene sequence: CDR1 LNHDA, CDR2 SQIVND (reference sequence). The CDR3 is 14 residues long. The CDR3 DNA is TGTGCCAGTAGTACCGTCTTAGTTAATTCACCCCTCCACTTT. Translation gives CASSTVLVNSPLHF.

A few counts support this clone. The J gene is TRBJ1-4, the V gene TRBV29-1, with unresolved D. Germline values: CDR1 SQVTM, CDR2 ANQGSEA. Trimming pared 4 bases from V and 7 bases from J, leaving 7 bases between. The CDR3 is made up of 11 amino acids. This CDR3 is CSVADSEKLFF. CDR3 coding DNA: TGCAGCGTTGCGGACTCTGAAAAACTGTTTTTT.

This clone was picked up one time. The J gene is TRBJ1-1, the V gene TRBV7-2, with TRBD1 identical over 7 bases. The V segment lost 3 bases and the J segment 11 bases; nucleotides outside the gene matches: 6. From germline, CDR1 is SGHTA and CDR2 FQGNSA. There are 12 residues in the CDR3. CDR3 coding DNA: TGTGCCAGCAGCTTCCTTGACAGGGATGCTTTCTTT. This gives the protein CASSFLDRDAFF.

V gene TRBV15 combines with J gene TRBJ2-3; D unresolved. Between the trimmed V and J ends, which lost 0 bases and 4 bases, there was a span of 8 bases. Per the germline V gene, CDR1 is LNHNV and CDR2 is YYDKDF (reference sequence). The CDR3 length is 14 residues. CDR3 sequence (DNA): TGTGCCACCAGCAGAGATGGTCGGGCAGATACGCAGTATTTT. It translates to CATSRDGRADTQYF.

V is TRBV20-1 and J is TRBJ2-3; TRBD2 matches 9 bases. The V segment lost 3 bases and the J segment 6 bases; nucleotides outside the gene matches: 10. This CDR3 has 15 amino acids. Germline CDR1 reads DFQATT; CDR2 reads SNEGSKA (reference sequence). CDR3 sequence: CSASWLAGKDDTQYF. CDR3 coding DNA: TGCAGTGCTAGTTGGCTAGCGGGGAAAGATGATACGCAGTATTTT.

The rearrangement uses TRBV30 and TRBJ1-1, with D unclear. This CDR3 spans 14 amino acids. Trimming pared 3 bases from V and 0 bases from J, leaving 11 bases between. The germline gives CDR1 GTSNPN, CDR2 SVGIG (reference sequence). The CDR3 DNA sequence: TGTGCCTGGAGCGCTGGGAGGGTGAACACTGAAGCTTTCTTT. Protein product: CAWSAGRVNTEAFF.

The chain joins TRBV5-4 to TRBJ2-2, with 8 positions matching TRBD2. CDR1 and CDR2 (germline): SGHNT, YYREEE (reference sequence). The V and J ends lost 6 bases and 7 bases, in that order; junction bases with no gene match: 5. CDR3 size: 13 residues. The CDR3 DNA reads as TGTGCCAGCACTCCCCGGGGGGGCGGGGAGCTGTTTTTT. It yields the protein CASTPRGGGELFF.

This clone was counted a few times. The rearrangement joins TRBV11-2 to TRBJ1-2; 9 bases are a match to TRBD1. The CDR3 length is 15 residues. CDR1 and CDR2 from the germline V gene are SGHAT and FQNNGV. With 4 bases clipped from V and 7 bases from J, the junction kept 10 bases outside the gene matches. CDR3 in amino acids: CASSSQQGAEGGYTF. DNA for the CDR3: TGTGCCAGCAGCTCACAACAGGGGGCTGAGGGTGGCTACACCTTC.

This sequence joins TRBV11-3 and TRBJ2-1, with D tentatively TRBD2 (5 bases). CDR1 SGHNT and CDR2 YENEEA come from the germline V gene. CDR3 size: 13 residues. Trimming stripped 5 bases from V and 7 bases from J, with 12 bases between. CDR3 sequence (DNA): TGTGCCAGCAGCCCTGGGAGTGGGAATGAGCAGTTCTTC. Amino acids: CASSPGSGNEQFF. Full variable domain (outside the CDR3, taken from reference TRBV11-3 and TRBJ2-1): EAGVVQSPRYKIIEKKQPVAFWCNPISGHNTLYWYLQNLGQGPELLIRYENEEAVDDSQLPKDRFSAERLKGVDSTLKIQPAELGDSAVYLCASSPGSGNEQFFGPGTRLTVL.

The CDR3 sequence: CASSYKLNYGYTF. The CDR3 region has the DNA TGTGCCAGCAGTTACAAGCTTAACTATGGCTACACCTTC. V gene TRBV6-5 combines with J gene TRBJ1-2; D is unclear. V shed 2 bases and J shed 1 base, with 5 bases lying between them. The CDR3 runs 13 residues. Germline lookup yields CDR1 MNHEY and CDR2 SVGAGI.

DNA for the CDR3: TGTGCCAGTAGTATAGGAGGGGGCGGCACCGGGGAGCTGTTTTTT. Protein: CASSIGGGGTGELFF. The gene calls are TRBV19 and TRBJ2-2; 7 bases are shared with TRBD1. Germline V CDR1 and CDR2: LNHDA, SQIVND (reference sequence). This CDR3 is 15 amino acids long. The V segment lost 1 base and the J segment 4 bases; nucleotides outside the gene matches: 3.

The chain has TRBV19 and TRBJ1-1; TRBD1 matches at 8 bases. CDR3 length: 14 residues. Germline trimming cut 4 bases from V and 3 bases from J; bases unmatched to any gene: 4. CDR1 and CDR2 (germline): LNHDA, SQIVND (reference sequence). CDR3 protein: CASSTQGADTEAFF. For the CDR3, the DNA is TGTGCCAGTAGTACTCAGGGGGCGGACACTGAAGCTTTCTTT. The full variable domain, in which reference TRBV19 and TRBJ1-1 provide the parts outside the CDR3, is DGGITQSPKYLFRKEGQNVTLSCEQNLNHDAMYWYRQDPGQGLRLIYYSQIVNDFQKGDIAEGYSVSREKKESFPLTVTSAQKNPTAFYLCASSTQGADTEAFFGQGTRLTVV.